This TCR beta chain was sequenced for a study of T cell repertoires in cytomegalovirus infection. Overall study: Public TCR beta signatures indicated both CMV infection and matching HLA type. Study-wide results and caveats: What dominated the ex vivo response were HLA-C-restricted CMV-specific TCR beta clonotypes.

MiXCR was run by TCRdb on the reads, yielding one entry per CDR3 protein. In the table there are 900,000 to 950,000 distinct CDR3 sequences, approximately 33% of which are singletons. Remarks on this clonotype: Antigen specificity is unknown.

CDR1 and CDR2 (germline): MGHRA, YSYEKL. The CDR3 runs 15 residues. Deletions cut 4 bases from V and 2 bases from J, with 12 bases between. The chain combines TRBV4-1 with TRBJ2-1, with D tentatively TRBD2 (5 bases). The sequenced sample was cultured CD8+ T cells from PBMCs, obtained from culture after CMV antigen stimulation. This clonotype was obtained from a human donor in good health (CMV status not recorded). Some clones in this sample may be carry-over from other donors' samples. For the CDR3, the DNA is TGCGCCAGCAGCCTCCGGAGCGGCCCCTACAATGAGCAGTTCTTC. Its translation: CASSLRSGPYNEQFF.